This T cell receptor beta chain comes out of a study of cytomegalovirus exposure and HLA in healthy donors. Across the study: The approximately 710 first-cohort repertoires and the 95 to 150 validation repertoires shared the same platform, a later analysis reported. Study-level results: CMV antigen specificity of three CMV-associated chains was confirmed in vitro. Some TCR beta chains (around 160 of them) were listed as cytomegalovirus-associated.

To note about this clone: The target antigen is unknown.

The table came from immunoSEQ multiplex PCR; TCRdb's copy has only in-frame clones and leaves some out. The repertoire holds some 49,000 clones, with around 94% as singletons. Sequencing used PBMCs. This sequence was found in a man aged 18 to 29 in good health and CMV-seronegative.

The CDR3 nucleotides read TGTGCCAGCAGCCTTGGGGGGGACGCAGAGACCCAGTACTTC. It codes for CASSLGGDAETQYF. The rearrangement links TRBV7-9 to TRBJ2-5; 7 positions agree with TRBD2. CDR1 is SEHNR and CDR2 is FQNEAQ in the germline V gene (reference sequence). The J segment lost 4 bases and the V segment lost 5 bases, leaving 7 bases of the junction unmatched. The CDR3 extends over 14 amino acids.